This T cell receptor beta chain was sequenced for a study of tumor-infiltrating lymphocytes in oesophageal squamous cell carcinoma. TCRdb reanalysed the PCR reads using MiXCR and keeps one entry per CDR3 protein. Seen here are 15,000 to 20,000 distinct CDR3 sequences, less than 50% observed once, and the top ten hold around 30%. Per the germline V gene, CDR1 is MNHNS and CDR2 is SASEGT. The CDR3 covers 16 residues. Unmatched junction bases numbered 14, after V lost 2 bases and J lost 8 bases. The receptor was derived from a female donor with esophageal squamous cell carcinoma. Sequencing was performed on normal esophageal tissue next to the tumor. The gene calls are TRBV6-1 and TRBJ1-2; 7 nucleotides align to TRBD1. The CDR3 region has the DNA TGTGCCAGCAGTGAACGATTCGGCAGGGGGAAATCGGGCTACACCTTC. Residues: CASSERFGRGKSGYTF.